The 8 T cell receptor beta chains below all came from one sample that was sequenced in a study of shared clonotypes between healthy human individuals. The repertoire was sequenced with immunoSEQ multiplex PCR; TCRdb's copy has only in-frame clones and lacks some. The sample comprises roughly 2.4 million clones, around 95% of which are singletons, and 0.1% to 0.15% rests with the top ten. The sequenced sample was naive CD4+ T cells sorted from blood. Subset meaning: CD45RA+ positively selected. The receptors were gathered from a man between 18 and 29 years old in good health.

This chain joins TRBV25-1 and TRBJ2-7; the D gene is possibly TRBD1 (6 bases). The V gene lost 5 bases and the J gene lost 1 base, with 15 bases spanning the gap. CDR3 length equals 15 residues. CDR1 is MGHDK, CDR2 SYGVNS, per germline. The CDR3 bases are TGTGCCAGCAGTCTAGAGGGACACCCGTCCTACGAGCAGTACTTC. The encoded protein is CASSLEGHPSYEQYF.

The V and J genes are TRBV6-5 and TRBJ2-3, with D possibly matching TRBD2 (5 bases). V was pared by 7 bases and J by 5 bases, with 13 bases between. Germline V lookup: CDR1 MNHEY, CDR2 SVGAGI. The CDR3 is 13 residues long. CDR3 in amino acids: CASKFLAKDTQYF. In DNA, the CDR3 is TGTGCCAGCAAATTTCTAGCCAAAGATACGCAGTATTTT.

The chain couples TRBV10-1 to TRBJ2-5; 7 bases map to TRBD2. V shed 8 bases and J 5 bases; nucleotides not matched to a gene: 8. Germline CDR1 reads WNHNN; CDR2 reads SYGVQD (reference sequence). The CDR3 consists of 13 residues. DNA for the CDR3: TGCGCCAGCGCCCCGGGACTAAGGGAGACCCAGTACTTC. Protein: CASAPGLRETQYF.

The rearrangement links TRBV5-1 to TRBJ2-6; D call uncertain. V was cut by 4 bases and J by 0 bases, with 11 bases left in between. CDR1 is SGHRS, CDR2 YFSETQ, per germline. CDR3 size: 16 residues. CDR3: CASSPPRSSGANVLTF. CDR3 DNA: TGCGCCAGCAGCCCCCCCCGGAGCTCTGGGGCCAACGTCCTGACTTTC.

This chain connects TRBV2 to TRBJ2-7; the match to TRBD2 covers 15 bases. CDR1 and CDR2 from the germline V gene are SNHLY and FYNNEI. Unmatched junction bases numbered 11, after V lost 0 bases and J lost 5 bases. The CDR3 is 19 residues long. CDR3 in amino acids: CASSEARGLAGGRPDEQYF. The CDR3, as DNA: TGTGCCAGCAGTGAAGCGAGGGGACTAGCGGGGGGCCGGCCGGACGAGCAGTACTTC.

The genes are TRBV29-1 and TRBJ2-5, with a possible D match to TRBD2 (5 bases). CDR1 is SQVTM, CDR2 ANQGSEA, per germline. V lost 5 bases to trimming and J lost 4 bases, with 8 bases between them. This CDR3 spans 11 amino acids. The CDR3 is CSVHSGETQYF. CDR3 sequence (DNA): TGCAGCGTTCACAGCGGAGAGACCCAGTACTTC.

This clone appeared a single time. The chain employs TRBV6-1 and TRBJ1-3; D is uncertain. The V gene's germline CDR1 is MNHNS and CDR2 SASEGT. The CDR3 loop spans 15 amino acids. V was shortened by 4 bases and J by 2 bases, with 12 bases between the two germline ends. In DNA form, the CDR3 reads TGTGCCAGCAGTGCCGGTTTGTCTGCTGGAAACACCATATATTTT. Its translation: CASSAGLSAGNTIYF.

J is TRBJ1-3 and V is TRBV5-1, with 7 bases aligning to TRBD1. Per the germline V gene, CDR1 is SGHRS and CDR2 is YFSETQ. The CDR3 is 15 amino acids. V shed 3 bases and J 5 bases; nucleotides not matched to a gene: 8. CDR3 sequence (DNA): TGCGCCAGCAGCTGGGCCGGACAGGCGAGAAACACCATATATTTT. This sequence encodes CASSWAGQARNTIYF.